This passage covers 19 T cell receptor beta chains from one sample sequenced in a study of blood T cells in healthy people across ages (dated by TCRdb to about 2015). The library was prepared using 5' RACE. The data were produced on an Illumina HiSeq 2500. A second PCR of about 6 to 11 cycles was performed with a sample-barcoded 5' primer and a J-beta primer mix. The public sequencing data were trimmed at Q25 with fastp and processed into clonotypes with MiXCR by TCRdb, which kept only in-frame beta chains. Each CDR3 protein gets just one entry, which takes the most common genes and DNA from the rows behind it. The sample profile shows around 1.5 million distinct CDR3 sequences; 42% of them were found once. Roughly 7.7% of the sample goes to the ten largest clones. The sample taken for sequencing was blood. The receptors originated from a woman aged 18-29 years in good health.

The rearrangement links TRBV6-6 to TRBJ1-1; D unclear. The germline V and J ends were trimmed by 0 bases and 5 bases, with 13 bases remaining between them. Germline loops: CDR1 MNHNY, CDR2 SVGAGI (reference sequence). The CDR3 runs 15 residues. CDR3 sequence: CASSYSKGRRTEAFF. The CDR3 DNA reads TGTGCCAGCAGTTACTCGAAAGGGAGGAGGACTGAAGCTTTCTTT.

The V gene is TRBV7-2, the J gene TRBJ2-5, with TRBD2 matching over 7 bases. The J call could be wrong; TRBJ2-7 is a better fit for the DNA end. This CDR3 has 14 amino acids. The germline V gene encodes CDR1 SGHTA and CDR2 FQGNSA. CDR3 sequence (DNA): TGTGCCAGCAGCTCAGGACTAGGGCCGTACGAGCAGTACTTC. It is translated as CASSSGLGPYEQYF.

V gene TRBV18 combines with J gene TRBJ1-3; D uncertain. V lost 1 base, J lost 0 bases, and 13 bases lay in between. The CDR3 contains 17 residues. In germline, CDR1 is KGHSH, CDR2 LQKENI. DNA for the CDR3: TGTGCCAGCTCACCACTTCCAGGACCTTCCTCTGGAAACACCATATATTTT. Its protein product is CASSPLPGPSSGNTIYF. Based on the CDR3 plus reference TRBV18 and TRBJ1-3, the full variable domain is NAGVMQNPRHLVRRRGQEARLRCSPMKGHSHVYWYRQLPEEGLKFMVYLQKENIIDESGMPKERFSAEFPKEGPSILRIQQVVRGDSAAYFCASSPLPGPSSGNTIYFGEGSWLTVV.

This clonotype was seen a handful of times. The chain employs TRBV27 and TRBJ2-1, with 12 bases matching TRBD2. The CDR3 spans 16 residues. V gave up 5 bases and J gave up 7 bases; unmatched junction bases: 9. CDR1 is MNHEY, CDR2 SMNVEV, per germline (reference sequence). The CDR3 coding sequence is TGTGCCAGCAGTATGCCGGGACTAGCGGGTTTGAATGAGCAGTTCTTC. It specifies CASSMPGLAGLNEQFF.

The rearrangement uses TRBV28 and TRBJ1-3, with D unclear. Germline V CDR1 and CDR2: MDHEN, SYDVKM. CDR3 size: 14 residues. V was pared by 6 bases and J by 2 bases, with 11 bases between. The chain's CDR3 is CASSPVNAGNTIYF. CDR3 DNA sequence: TGTGCCAGCAGCCCGGTCAATGCTGGAAACACCATATATTTT.

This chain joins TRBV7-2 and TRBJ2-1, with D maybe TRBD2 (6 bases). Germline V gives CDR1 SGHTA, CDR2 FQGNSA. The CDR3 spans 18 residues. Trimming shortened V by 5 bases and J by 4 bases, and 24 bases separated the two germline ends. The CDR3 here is CASSASWLSGSHYNEQFF. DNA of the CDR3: TGTGCCAGCAGCGCCTCTTGGTTGAGCGGGTCCCATTACAATGAGCAGTTCTTC.

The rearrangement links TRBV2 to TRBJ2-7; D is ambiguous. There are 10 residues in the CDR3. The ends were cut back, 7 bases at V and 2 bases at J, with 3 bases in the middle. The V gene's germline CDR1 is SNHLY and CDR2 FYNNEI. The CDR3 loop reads CASTTYEQYF. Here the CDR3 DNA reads TGTGCCAGCACCACCTACGAGCAGTACTTC.

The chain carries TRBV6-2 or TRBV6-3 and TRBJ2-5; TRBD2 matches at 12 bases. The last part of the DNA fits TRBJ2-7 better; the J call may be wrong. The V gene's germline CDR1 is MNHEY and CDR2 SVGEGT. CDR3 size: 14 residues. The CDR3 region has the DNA TGTGCCAGCAGTTACTCACTAGCGGGAGGCGAGCAGTACTTC. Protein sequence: CASSYSLAGGEQYF.

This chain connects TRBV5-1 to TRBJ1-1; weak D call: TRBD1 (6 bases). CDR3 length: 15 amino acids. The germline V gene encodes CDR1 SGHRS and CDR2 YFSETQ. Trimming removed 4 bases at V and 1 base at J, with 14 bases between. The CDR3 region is CASSLRTATNTEAFF. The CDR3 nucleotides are TGCGCCAGCAGCCTTAGGACAGCCACGAACACTGAAGCTTTCTTT.

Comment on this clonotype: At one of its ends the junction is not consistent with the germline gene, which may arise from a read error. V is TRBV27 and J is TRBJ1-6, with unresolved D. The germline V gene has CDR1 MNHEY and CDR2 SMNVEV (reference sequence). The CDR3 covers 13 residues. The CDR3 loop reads CVSSPIPGYPLHF. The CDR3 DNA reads TGTGTCAGCAGTCCAATCCCAGGTTACCCCCTCCACTTT.

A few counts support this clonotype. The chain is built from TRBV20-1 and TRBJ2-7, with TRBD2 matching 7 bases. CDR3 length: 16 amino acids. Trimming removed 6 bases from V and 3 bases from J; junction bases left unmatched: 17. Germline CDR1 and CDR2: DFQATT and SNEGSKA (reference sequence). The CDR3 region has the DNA TGCAGTGCCATTTCGGCTAGCGGCTCCCTTCTCTACGAGCAGTACTTC. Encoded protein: CSAISASGSLLYEQYF.

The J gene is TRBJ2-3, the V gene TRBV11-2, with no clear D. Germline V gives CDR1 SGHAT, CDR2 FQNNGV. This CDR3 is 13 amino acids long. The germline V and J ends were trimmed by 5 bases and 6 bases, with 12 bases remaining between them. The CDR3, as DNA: TGTGCCAGCAGCGCACAAGCCCAGGATACGCAGTATTTT. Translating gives CASSAQAQDTQYF. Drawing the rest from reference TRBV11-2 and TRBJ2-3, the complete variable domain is EAGVAQSPRYKIIEKRQSVAFWCNPISGHATLYWYQQILGQGPKLLIQFQNNGVVDDSQLPKDRFSAERLKGVDSTLKIQPAKLEDSAVYLCASSAQAQDTQYFGPGTRLTVL.

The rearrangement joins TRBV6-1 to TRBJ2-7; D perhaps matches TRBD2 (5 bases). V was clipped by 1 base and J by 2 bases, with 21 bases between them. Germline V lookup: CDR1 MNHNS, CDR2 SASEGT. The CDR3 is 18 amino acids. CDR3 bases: TGTGCCAGCAGTGAAGTCCCCGTGTTGAGGGAGTCCCCCTACGAGCAGTACTTC. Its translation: CASSEVPVLRESPYEQYF.

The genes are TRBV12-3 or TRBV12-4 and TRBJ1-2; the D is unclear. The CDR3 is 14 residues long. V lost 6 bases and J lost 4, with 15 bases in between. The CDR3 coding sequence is TGTGCCAGCAGCGCTCAAGGGTCGGTCTATGGCTACACCTTC. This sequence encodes CASSAQGSVYGYTF.

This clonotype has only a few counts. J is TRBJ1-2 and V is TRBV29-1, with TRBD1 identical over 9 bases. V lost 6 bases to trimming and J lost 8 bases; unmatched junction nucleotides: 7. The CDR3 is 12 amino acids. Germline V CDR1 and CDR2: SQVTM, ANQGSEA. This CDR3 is CSVGQGIRGYTF. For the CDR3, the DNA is TGCAGCGTGGGACAGGGAATAAGGGGCTACACCTTC.

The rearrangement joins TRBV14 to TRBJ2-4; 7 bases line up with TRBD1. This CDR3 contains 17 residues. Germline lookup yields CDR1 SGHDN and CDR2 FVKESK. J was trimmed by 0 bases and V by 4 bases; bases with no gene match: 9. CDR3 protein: CASSPTRQGLAKNIQYF. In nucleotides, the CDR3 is TGTGCCAGCAGCCCTACCCGACAGGGTCTAGCCAAAAACATTCAGTACTTC.

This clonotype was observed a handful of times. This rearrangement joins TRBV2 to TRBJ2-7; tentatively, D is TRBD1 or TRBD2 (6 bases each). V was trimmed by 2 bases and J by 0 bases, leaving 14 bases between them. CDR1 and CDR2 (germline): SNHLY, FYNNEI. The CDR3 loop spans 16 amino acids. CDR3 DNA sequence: TGTGCCAGCAGTGAAACCGGGGGCGCTTTCTCCTACGAGCAGTACTTC. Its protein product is CASSETGGAFSYEQYF.

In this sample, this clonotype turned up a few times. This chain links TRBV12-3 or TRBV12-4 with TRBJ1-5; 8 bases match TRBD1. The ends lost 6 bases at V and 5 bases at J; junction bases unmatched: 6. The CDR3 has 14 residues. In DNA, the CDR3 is TGTGCCAGCAGCGGGACAGGCCCCGATCAGCCCCAGCATTTT. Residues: CASSGTGPDQPQHF.

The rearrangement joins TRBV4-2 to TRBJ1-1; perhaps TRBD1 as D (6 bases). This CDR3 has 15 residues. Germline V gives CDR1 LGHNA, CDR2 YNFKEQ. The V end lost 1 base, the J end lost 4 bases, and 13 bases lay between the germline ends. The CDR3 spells CASSQVGGASTEAFF. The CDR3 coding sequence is TGTGCCAGCAGCCAAGTGGGGGGGGCGAGCACTGAAGCTTTCTTT.